Each of the 14 T cell receptor beta chains below was sequenced from the same sample in a study of vaccination effects on CD4 cells after COVID-19. Antigen specificity for these receptors is unknown. Antigen-specific CD4+ T cells were first expanded with viral peptide pools by the ViraFEST assay and only then sequenced. After around nine days in culture, the CD4+ T cells were isolated. Each person got two doses of an mRNA SARS-CoV-2 vaccine, BNT162b2 or mRNA-1273. Assay used: immunoSEQ multiplex PCR; TCRdb lists only in-frame clones, some missing. The sample consists of tens of thousands of clones, more than 60% of them appearing once. The sample was CD4+ T cells from PBMCs cultured with HCoV-OC43 spike peptides, taken after COVID-19 vaccination. Subset of the sample: HCoV-OC43 spike overlapping peptide pool stimulation. The receptors originated from a human donor who received a COVID-19 vaccine.

The V gene is TRBV6-5, the J gene TRBJ2-1; possibly TRBD2 for D (6 bases). The CDR3 loop spans 15 amino acids. Germline lookup yields CDR1 MNHEY and CDR2 SVGAGI. Trimming shortened V by 0 bases and J by 3 bases, and 9 bases separated the two germline ends. In nucleotides, the CDR3 is TGTGCCAGCAGTTACTCTTCCGGGAGCTACAATGAGCAGTTCTTC. Encoded protein: CASSYSSGSYNEQFF.

The chain is built from TRBV29-1 and TRBJ2-1, with TRBD1 matching over 11 bases. V trimming: 5 bases; J trimming: 7 bases; junction bases outside the gene matches: 10. Germline-derived CDR1 and CDR2 are SQVTM and ANQGSEA. There are 15 residues in the CDR3. The CDR3 DNA reads TGCAGCGTTCCACCGGGACAGGGGGTTAGGAATGAGCAGTTCTTC. Its protein product is CSVPPGQGVRNEQFF.

The chain carries TRBV30 and TRBJ2-4, with TRBD2 as a possible D gene (6 bases). The CDR3 consists of 15 residues. The germline V and J ends were trimmed by 5 bases and 0 bases, with 14 bases remaining between them. Looked up from germline, CDR1 is GTSNPN and CDR2 is SVGIG (reference sequence). The CDR3 loop reads CAWARDFGAKNIQYF. DNA for the CDR3: TGTGCCTGGGCCCGGGACTTTGGAGCCAAAAACATTCAGTACTTC.

The chain combines TRBV5-5 with TRBJ2-7, with TRBD1 as a possible D gene (6 bases). Germline V gene sequence: CDR1 SGHKS, CDR2 YYEKEE (reference sequence). The CDR3 is 15 amino acids. V shed 7 bases and J shed 2 bases, with 19 bases lying between them. CDR3 in DNA: TGTGCCAGCTCATCCCCGGACAGAGGAGCCTACGAGCAGTACGTC. Protein: CASSSPDRGAYEQYV.

The chain uses TRBV2 and TRBJ1-2; a weak D match, TRBD1 (6 bases). The germline V and J ends were trimmed by 3 bases and 8 bases, with 16 bases remaining between them. The CDR3 loop spans 14 amino acids. Looked up from germline, CDR1 is SNHLY and CDR2 is FYNNEI. The CDR3 nucleotides read TGTGCCAGCAGTGAGGACAGCCATTCTCTCGGCTACACCTTC. It specifies CASSEDSHSLGYTF. Full variable domain (rest looked up from reference TRBV2 and TRBJ1-2): EPEVTQTPSHQVTQMGQEVILRCVPISNHLYFYWYRQILGQKVEFLVSFYNNEISEKSEIFDDQFSVERPDGSNFTLKIRSTKLEDSAMYFCASSEDSHSLGYTFGSGTRLTVV.

The chain uses TRBV9 and TRBJ1-1; D is unclear. The CDR3 spans 14 residues. Per the germline V gene, CDR1 is SGDLS and CDR2 is YYNGEE. V lost 1 base and J 4 bases, leaving 11 bases between the germline ends. The CDR3: CASSVRDWGTEAFF. The CDR3 coding sequence is TGTGCCAGCAGCGTACGCGACTGGGGCACTGAAGCTTTCTTT.

The V and J genes are TRBV5-5 and TRBJ1-2, with D unclear. The CDR3 runs to 13 residues. Trimming left V 2 bases short and J 0 bases short, with 5 bases between. Looked up from germline, CDR1 is SGHKS and CDR2 is YYEKEE (reference sequence). Written as DNA, the CDR3 is TGTGCCAGCAGCTTCCTCGCTAACTATGGCTACACCTTC. As protein: CASSFLANYGYTF.

This chain joins TRBV6-5 and TRBJ2-7; D may correspond to TRBD1 or TRBD2 (5 bases each). Germline CDR1 reads MNHEY; CDR2 reads SVGAGI. V lost 6 bases to trimming and J lost 0 bases, with 12 bases between them. This CDR3 has 14 amino acids. The CDR3, as DNA: TGTGCCAGCAGCAGAACCGGGACCTCCTACGAGCAGTACGTC. Amino acid sequence: CASSRTGTSYEQYV.

This clone was observed a handful of times. This rearrangement joins TRBV7-2 to TRBJ1-1; TRBD1 aligns across 8 bases. V trimming: 3 bases; J trimming: 5 bases; junction bases outside the gene matches: 8. The CDR3 loop spans 15 amino acids. Germline values: CDR1 SGHTA, CDR2 FQGNSA. The CDR3 reads CASSFAGQGRTEAFF. CDR3 nucleotide sequence: TGTGCCAGCAGCTTTGCTGGACAGGGCCGAACTGAAGCTTTCTTT. The full variable domain, its missing parts supplied by reference TRBV7-2 and TRBJ1-1, is GAGVSQSPSNKVTEKGKDVELRCDPISGHTALYWYRQSLGQGLEFLIYFQGNSAPDKSGLPSDRFSAERTGGSVSTLTIQRTQQEDSAVYLCASSFAGQGRTEAFFGQGTRLTVV.

This chain joins TRBV5-1 and TRBJ2-5; possibly TRBD2 for D (6 bases). Germline-derived CDR1 and CDR2 are SGHRS and YFSETQ. The CDR3 contains 14 residues. V was cut by 2 bases and J by 4 bases, with 12 bases left in between. CDR3 sequence (DNA): TGCGCCAGCAGCTTCTTCCCCGGGGGAGAGACCCAGTACTTC. This codes for CASSFFPGGETQYF.

This chain links TRBV5-6 with TRBJ1-6, with D possibly TRBD1 on 5 matching bases. This CDR3 region has 15 residues. The ends were cut back, 0 bases at V and 10 bases at J, with 14 bases in the middle. From germline, CDR1 is SGHDT and CDR2 YYEEEE. CDR3 sequence: CASSLGGVVASPLHF. The CDR3 DNA is TGTGCCAGCAGCTTGGGAGGGGTTGTTGCCTCACCCCTCCACTTT.

The chain uses TRBV19 and TRBJ2-3; 10 bases fit TRBD1. The CDR3 loop spans 14 amino acids. CDR1 and CDR2 (germline): LNHDA, SQIVND (reference sequence). With 7 bases clipped from V and 7 bases from J, the junction kept 8 bases outside the gene matches. CDR3 sequence (DNA): TGTGCCAGTAACCGGGACAGGGGTTCTTATACGCAGTATTTT. It is translated as CASNRDRGSYTQYF.

This chain links TRBV30 with TRBJ1-3; tentatively, D is TRBD1 (5 bases). V lost 8 bases and J lost 2, with 10 bases in between. The CDR3 is 12 residues long. The V gene's germline CDR1 is GTSNPN and CDR2 SVGIG (reference sequence). This CDR3 reads CARGTAGNTIYF. CDR3 nucleotides: TGTGCCCGGGGGACGGCTGGAAACACCATATATTTT.

The J gene is TRBJ2-3, the V gene TRBV5-1, with 14 bases lining up with TRBD2. There are 16 residues in the CDR3. J gave up 4 bases and V 4 bases, and 5 bases lay outside the gene matches. Germline-derived CDR1 and CDR2 are SGHRS and YFSETQ. This CDR3 is CASSPGLAGGSDTQYF. The CDR3 DNA sequence: TGCGCCAGCAGCCCTGGACTAGCGGGGGGCTCAGATACGCAGTATTTT.